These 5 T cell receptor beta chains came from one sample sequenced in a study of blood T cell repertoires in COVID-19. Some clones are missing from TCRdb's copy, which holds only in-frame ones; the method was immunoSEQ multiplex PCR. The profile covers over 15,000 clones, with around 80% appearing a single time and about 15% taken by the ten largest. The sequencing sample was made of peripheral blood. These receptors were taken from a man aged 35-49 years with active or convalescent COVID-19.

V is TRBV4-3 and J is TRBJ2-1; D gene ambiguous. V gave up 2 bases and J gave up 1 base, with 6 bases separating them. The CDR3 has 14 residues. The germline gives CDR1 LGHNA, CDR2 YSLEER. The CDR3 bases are TGCGCCAGCAGCCAACTGAGTTCCTACAATGAGCAGTTCTTC. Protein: CASSQLSSYNEQFF.

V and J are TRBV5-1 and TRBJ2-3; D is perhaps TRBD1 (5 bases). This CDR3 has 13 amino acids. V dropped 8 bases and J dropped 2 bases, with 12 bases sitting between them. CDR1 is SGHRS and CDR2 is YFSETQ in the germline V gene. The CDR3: CASGDSSTDTQYF. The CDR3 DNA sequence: TGCGCCAGTGGAGACAGCTCCACAGATACGCAGTATTTT.

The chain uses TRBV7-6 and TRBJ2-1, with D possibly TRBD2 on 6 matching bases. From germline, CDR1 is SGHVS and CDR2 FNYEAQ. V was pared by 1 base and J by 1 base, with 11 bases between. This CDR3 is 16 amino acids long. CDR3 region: CASSLVGGESYNEQFF. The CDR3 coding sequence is TGTGCCAGCAGCTTAGTTGGCGGGGAGTCCTACAATGAGCAGTTCTTC.

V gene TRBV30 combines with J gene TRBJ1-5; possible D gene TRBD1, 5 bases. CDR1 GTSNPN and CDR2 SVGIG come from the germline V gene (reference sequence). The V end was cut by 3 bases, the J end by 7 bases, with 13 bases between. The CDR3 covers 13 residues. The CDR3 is CAWRQGAKQPQHF. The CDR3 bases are TGTGCCTGGAGGCAGGGTGCGAAACAGCCCCAGCATTTT.

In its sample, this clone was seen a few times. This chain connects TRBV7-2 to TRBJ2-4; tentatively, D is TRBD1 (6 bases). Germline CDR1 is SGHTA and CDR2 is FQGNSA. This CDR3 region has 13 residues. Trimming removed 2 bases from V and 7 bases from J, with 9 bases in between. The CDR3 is CASSLPDRNIQYF. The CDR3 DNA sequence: TGTGCCAGCAGCTTACCCGACAGGAACATTCAGTACTTC.